Sequencing of this TCR beta chain was carried out in a study of cytomegalovirus exposure and HLA in healthy donors. Of note for this clone: Its cognate antigen is unknown.

Study-wide findings and caveats: Clusters of TCRs from the first cohort tended to co-occur in the roughly 120 validation repertoires (as a later analysis found).

V was pared by 1 base and J by 7 bases, with 11 bases between. The CDR3 extends over 13 amino acids. Germline V gene data show CDR1 as SGHRS and CDR2 as YFSETQ. Sequenced by immunoSEQ multiplex PCR; TCRdb stores in-frame clones only, minus some. The repertoire holds over 200,000 clones, with 65% to 85% as singletons. The sequenced sample consisted of PBMCs. The rearrangement joins TRBV5-1 to TRBJ1-1; the D is unclear. This sequence was found in a woman aged 25 to 39 in good health and CMV-seropositive. CDR3 sequence reads: CASSLTERNEAFF. In DNA form, the CDR3 reads TGCGCCAGCAGCTTGACCGAGAGGAATGAAGCTTTCTTT.